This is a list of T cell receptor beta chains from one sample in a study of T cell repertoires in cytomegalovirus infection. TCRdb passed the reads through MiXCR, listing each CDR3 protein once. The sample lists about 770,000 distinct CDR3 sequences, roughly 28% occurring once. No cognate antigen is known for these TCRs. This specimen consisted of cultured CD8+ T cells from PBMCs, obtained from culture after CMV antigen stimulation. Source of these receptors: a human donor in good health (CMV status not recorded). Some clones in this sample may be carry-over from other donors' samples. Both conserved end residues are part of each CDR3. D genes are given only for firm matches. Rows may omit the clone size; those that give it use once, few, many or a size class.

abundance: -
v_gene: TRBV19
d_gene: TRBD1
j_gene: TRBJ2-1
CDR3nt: TGTGCCAGTACCGATGACAGGGAAGGCAATGAGCAGTTCTTC
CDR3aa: CASTDDREGNEQFF

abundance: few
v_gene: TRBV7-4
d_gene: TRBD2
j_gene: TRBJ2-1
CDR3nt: TGTGCCAGCAGCTTAACGGGGGGGGCCAATGAGCAGTTCTTC
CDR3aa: CASSLTGGANEQFF

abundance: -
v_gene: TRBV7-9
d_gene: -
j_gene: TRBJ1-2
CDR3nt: TGTGCCAGCAGCTTAGAACAGGTCCCACTTACCTATGGCTACACCTTC
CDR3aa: CASSLEQVPLTYGYTF

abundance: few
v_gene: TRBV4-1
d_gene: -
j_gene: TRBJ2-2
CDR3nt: TGCGCCAGCAGCCAAGAGGGAGGGACAGTGAACACCGGGGAGCTGTTTTTT
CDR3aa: CASSQEGGTVNTGELFF

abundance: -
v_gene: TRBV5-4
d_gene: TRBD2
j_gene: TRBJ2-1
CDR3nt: TGTGCCAGCAGCTCCACGACTAGCGGGGAACACAATGAGCAGTTCTTC
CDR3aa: CASSSTTSGEHNEQFF

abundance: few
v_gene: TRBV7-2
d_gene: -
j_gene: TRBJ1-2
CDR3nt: TGTGCCAGCACCCTGGGCTATGGCTACACCTTC
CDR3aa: CASTLGYGYTF

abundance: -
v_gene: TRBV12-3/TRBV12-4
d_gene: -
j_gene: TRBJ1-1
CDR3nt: TGTGCCAGCTGGGGAGGGGCGAACACTGAAGCTTTCTTT
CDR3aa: CASWGGANTEAFF

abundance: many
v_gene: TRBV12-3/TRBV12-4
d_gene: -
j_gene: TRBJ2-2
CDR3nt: TGTGCCAGCAGTTTAACTCAGGGCGCCGGGGAGCTGTTTTTT
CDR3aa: CASSLTQGAGELFF

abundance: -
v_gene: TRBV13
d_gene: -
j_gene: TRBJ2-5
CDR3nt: TGTGCCAGCAGCCGCGGGACCTTCGAGGAGACCCAGTACTTC
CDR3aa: CASSRGTFEETQYF

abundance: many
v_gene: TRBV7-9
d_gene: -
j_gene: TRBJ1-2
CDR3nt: TGTGCCAGCAGCTCTGAAAAAGGGACCGTCTATGGCTACACCTTC
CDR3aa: CASSSEKGTVYGYTF

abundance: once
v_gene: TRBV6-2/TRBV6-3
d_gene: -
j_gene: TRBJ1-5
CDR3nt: TGTGCCAGCAGTTACCTAAGGACGGAGACCTATAGCAATCAGCCCCAGCATTTT
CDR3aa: CASSYLRTETYSNQPQHF

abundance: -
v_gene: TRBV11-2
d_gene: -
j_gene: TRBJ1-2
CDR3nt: TGTGCCAGCAGCTTAGATTGGGCGGGGGGCGTCAATGGCTACACCTTC
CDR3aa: CASSLDWAGGVNGYTF

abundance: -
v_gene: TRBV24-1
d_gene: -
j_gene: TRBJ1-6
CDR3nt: TGTGCCACCAGTGAGGCAGGCGACGATAATTCACCCCTCCACTTT
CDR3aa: CATSEAGDDNSPLHF

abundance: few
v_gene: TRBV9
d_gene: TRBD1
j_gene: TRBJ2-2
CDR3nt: TGTGCCAGCAGCCCACGGGACAGGGGGCGTCTCACCGGGGAGCTGTTTTTT
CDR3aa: CASSPRDRGRLTGELFF

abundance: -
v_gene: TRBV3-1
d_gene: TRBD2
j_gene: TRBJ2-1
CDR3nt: TGTGCCAGCAGCCAACGACTAGCGGGGCCGTACAATGAGCAGTTCTTC
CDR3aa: CASSQRLAGPYNEQFF

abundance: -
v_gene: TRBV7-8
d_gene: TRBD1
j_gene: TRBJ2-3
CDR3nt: TGTGCCAGCAGCCTACTCCACGGACAGGGCACAGATACGCAGTATTTT
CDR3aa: CASSLLHGQGTDTQYF

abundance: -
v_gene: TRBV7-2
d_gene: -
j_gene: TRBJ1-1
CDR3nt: TGTGCCAGCAGCTTAGGGGCCCCAGCTTTCTTT
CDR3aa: CASSLGAPAFF

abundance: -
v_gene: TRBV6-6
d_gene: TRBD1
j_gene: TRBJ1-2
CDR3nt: TGTGCCAGCGGAGACAGGGGTGCCTATGGCTACACCTTC
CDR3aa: CASGDRGAYGYTF

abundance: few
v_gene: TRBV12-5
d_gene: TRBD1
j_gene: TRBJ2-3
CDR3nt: TGTGCTAGTGGTATCCGGGACAGGGGCACAGATACGCAGTATTTT
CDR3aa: CASGIRDRGTDTQYF

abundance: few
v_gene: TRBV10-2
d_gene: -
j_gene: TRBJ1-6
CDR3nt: TGCGCCAGCAAAGACCCTAACCTGGGCTCCTATAATTCACCCCTCCACTTT
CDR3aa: CASKDPNLGSYNSPLHF

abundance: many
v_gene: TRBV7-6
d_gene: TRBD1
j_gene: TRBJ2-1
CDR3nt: TGTGCCAGCAGCTTAGCGGGGACAGGGATTTACAATGAGCAGTTCTTC
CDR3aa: CASSLAGTGIYNEQFF

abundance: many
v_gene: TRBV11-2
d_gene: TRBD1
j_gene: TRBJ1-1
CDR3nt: TGTGCCAGCAGCTCGACAGGGGGAGAAACTGAAGCTTTCTTT
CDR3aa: CASSSTGGETEAFF

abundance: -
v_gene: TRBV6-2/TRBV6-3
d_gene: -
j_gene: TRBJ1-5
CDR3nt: TGTGCCAGCAGTTACGAGAGGGGAAGCAATCAGCCCCAGCATTTT
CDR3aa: CASSYERGSNQPQHF

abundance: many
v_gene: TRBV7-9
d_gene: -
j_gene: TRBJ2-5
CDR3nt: TGTGCCAGCAGACCGGGGGACGTCCAAGAGACCCAGTACTTC
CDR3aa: CASRPGDVQETQYF

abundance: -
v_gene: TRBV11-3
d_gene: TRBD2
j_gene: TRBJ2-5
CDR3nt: TGTGCCAGCAGCTTAGATCGGCCTAGCGGCAAAGAGACCCAGTACTTC
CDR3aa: CASSLDRPSGKETQYF

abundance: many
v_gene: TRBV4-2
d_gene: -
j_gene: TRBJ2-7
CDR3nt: TGTGCCAGCAGCCAAGAAGTGGGGACCGGCTCCTACGAGCAGTACTTC
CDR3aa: CASSQEVGTGSYEQYF

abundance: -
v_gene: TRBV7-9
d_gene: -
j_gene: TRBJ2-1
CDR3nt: TGTGCCAGCAGCCCAGGTGGAGCGTTCTTCTTC
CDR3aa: CASSPGGAFFF

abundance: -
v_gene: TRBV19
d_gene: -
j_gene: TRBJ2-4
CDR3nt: TGTGCCAGTAGTCCCAGGAGGGCAGAGACGCTAGCCAAAAACATTCAGTACTTC
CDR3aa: CASSPRRAETLAKNIQYF

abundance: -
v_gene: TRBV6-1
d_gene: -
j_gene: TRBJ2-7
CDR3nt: TGTGCCAGCAGTGCAAAGGGGCGAGGGGGGCCCGACCGCGAGCAGTACTTC
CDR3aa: CASSAKGRGGPDREQYF

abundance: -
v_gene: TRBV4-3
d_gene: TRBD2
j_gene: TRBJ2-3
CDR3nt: TGCGCCAGCAGCCAAACCCTGCTAGCGGGGGGTACAACAGATACGCAGTATTTT
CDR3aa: CASSQTLLAGGTTDTQYF

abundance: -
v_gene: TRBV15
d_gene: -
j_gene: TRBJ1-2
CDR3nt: TGTGCCACCAGCAGTAGACAGGACTACTATGGCTACACCTTC
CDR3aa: CATSSRQDYYGYTF